Following are 2 T cell receptor beta chains from one sample sequenced in a study of T-cell memory formation after mild COVID-19. A single record per CDR3 protein comes from TCRdb applying MiXCR to the 5' RACE reads. There are 250,000 to 350,000 distinct CDR3 sequences in the sample; approximately 19% occur only once, and around 20% lies in the top ten. The sequenced sample consisted of PBMCs or a T cell subset sorted from them (not recorded which). The receptors here all came from a man between 18 and 35 years old who had mild COVID-19 (a few samples of this study predate the infection). Cell type and time point are not known.

This clonotype appeared a few times. The V call is TRBV27, the J call TRBJ1-1; D perhaps matches TRBD1 (6 bases). Germline-derived CDR1 and CDR2 are MNHEY and SMNVEV (reference sequence). Between the trimmed V and J ends, which lost 3 bases and 2 bases, there was a span of 10 bases. This CDR3 has 14 amino acids. CDR3 amino acids: CASSFQGTNTEAFF. The CDR3 DNA is TGTGCCAGCAGTTTTCAGGGGACAAACACTGAAGCTTTCTTT.

This clonotype appeared once. J is TRBJ2-7 and V is TRBV6-6; 11 bases line up with TRBD2. The CDR3 spans 16 residues. Germline V gene lookup returns CDR1 MNHNY and CDR2 SVGAGI (reference sequence). V lost 5 bases, J lost 2 bases, and 8 bases stayed unmatched. CDR3 region: CASSPVAGGLTYEQYV. CDR3 bases: TGTGCCAGCAGTCCAGTAGCGGGGGGGCTCACCTACGAGCAGTACGTC.